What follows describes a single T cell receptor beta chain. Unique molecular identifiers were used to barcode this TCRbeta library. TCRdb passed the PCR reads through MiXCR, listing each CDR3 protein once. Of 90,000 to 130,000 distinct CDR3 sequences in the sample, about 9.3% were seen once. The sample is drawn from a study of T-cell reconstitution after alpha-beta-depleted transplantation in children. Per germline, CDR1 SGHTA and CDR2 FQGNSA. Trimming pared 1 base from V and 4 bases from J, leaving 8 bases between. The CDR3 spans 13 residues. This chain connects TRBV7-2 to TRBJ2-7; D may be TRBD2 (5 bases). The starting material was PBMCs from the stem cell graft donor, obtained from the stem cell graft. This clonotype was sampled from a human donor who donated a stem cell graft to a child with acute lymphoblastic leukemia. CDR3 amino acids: CASSLGPGYEQYF. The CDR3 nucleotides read TGTGCCAGCAGCTTAGGGCCGGGGTACGAGCAGTACTTC.